A selection of T cell receptor beta chains follows, all from one sample in a study of shared clonotypes between healthy human individuals. This table comes from immunoSEQ multiplex PCR, and its TCRdb copy is limited to in-frame clones, with some not included. The data contain some 1,100,000 clones, about 84% of them singletons. Sequenced sample: memory CD4+ T cells from PBMCs. Receptor source: a man between 18 and 35 years old in good health. Some clones in this sample may be carry-over from other donors' samples. CDR3s include the opening cysteine and the closing phenylalanine or tryptophan. A D gene is named only where the DNA matches it firmly. Size tells how often a clone was seen (once, few, many) or the class of an expanded clone, and some rows leave it out.

v_gene,abundance,d_gene,len,j_gene,CDR3nt,CDR3aa
TRBV28,once,TRBD2,17,TRBJ2-7,TGTGCCAGCAGTTACGGGACTAGCGGGCGCGGCTCCTACGAGCAGTACTTC,CASSYGTSGRGSYEQYF
TRBV4-2,NA,TRBD1,15,TRBJ2-7,TGTGCCAGCAGCCAAGACTCAACAGGGGAATACGAGCAGTACTTC,CASSQDSTGEYEQYF
TRBV9,NA,NA,13,TRBJ2-1,TGTGCCAGCAGCGTAAGGGGAGTTGATGAGCAGTTCTTC,CASSVRGVDEQFF
TRBV5-1,NA,TRBD1,15,TRBJ1-5,TGCGCCAGCAGCTGGACAGGGAACAGCAATCAGCCCCAGCATTTT,CASSWTGNSNQPQHF
TRBV9,NA,NA,13,TRBJ2-3,TGTGCCAGCAGCACCCGGCCGGGAGATACGCAGTATTTT,CASSTRPGDTQYF
TRBV19,NA,NA,13,TRBJ1-2,TGTGCCAGTAGTCTGGGGCTCATCTATGGCTACACCTTC,CASSLGLIYGYTF
TRBV30,once,NA,11,TRBJ2-2,TGTGCCTGGACCCCATCGGGGGAGCTGTTTTTT,CAWTPSGELFF
TRBV5-1,NA,TRBD2,15,TRBJ2-1,TGCGCCAGCAGCTTTTCGAGAGCGGGAGTGGATGAGCAGTTCTTC,CASSFSRAGVDEQFF
TRBV5-1,NA,NA,16,TRBJ1-4,TGCGCCAGCAGCTTGGGTGGCAGGGCCACTAATGAAAAACTGTTTTTT,CASSLGGRATNEKLFF
TRBV18,many,NA,14,TRBJ1-5,TGTGCCAGCTCACCCTCAGTGGGGAATCAGCCCCAGCATTTT,CASSPSVGNQPQHF
TRBV28,NA,NA,14,TRBJ1-4,TGTGCCACCGGGATGGGCGCAACTAATGAAAAACTGTTTTTT,CATGMGATNEKLFF
TRBV10-3,NA,NA,13,TRBJ1-1,TGTGCCATCAGTGAGTCTAGATACACTGAAGCTTTCTTT,CAISESRYTEAFF
TRBV18,NA,TRBD2,16,TRBJ2-1,TGTGCCAGCTCACCACCTTCGGGAGGATCCTACAATGAGCAGTTCTTC,CASSPPSGGSYNEQFF
TRBV28,NA,NA,14,TRBJ2-1,TGTGCCAGCAGGCAGGGGCCTTCCTACAATGAGCAGTTCTTC,CASRQGPSYNEQFF
TRBV9,NA,NA,14,TRBJ2-1,TGTGCCAGCAGCGTGTCCCCCGGGTACAATGAGCAGTTCTTC,CASSVSPGYNEQFF
TRBV28,NA,NA,13,TRBJ2-1,TGTGCCAGCTATCACCAAAGGGGGAATGAGCAGTTCTTC,CASYHQRGNEQFF
TRBV30,NA,NA,14,TRBJ2-3,TGTGCCTGGAGTCTAGGAGGGGGGACAGATACGCAGTATTTT,CAWSLGGGTDTQYF
TRBV5-5,NA,TRBD1,14,TRBJ1-1,TGTGCCAGCAGCCAAGAAACAGGGGGCGGGGAAGCTTTCTTT,CASSQETGGGEAFF
TRBV7-2,NA,NA,14,TRBJ1-4,TGTGCCAGCAGCCCTGACTACGGGGATGAAAAACTGTTTTTT,CASSPDYGDEKLFF
TRBV27,NA,TRBD1,18,TRBJ2-4,TGTGCCAGCAGTCCCCGGCTTGGACAGGGGCTGGCCAAAAACATTCAGTACTTC,CASSPRLGQGLAKNIQYF
TRBV11-1,NA,NA,14,TRBJ1-2,TGTGCCAGCAGCTTATTACAGGGAGGCGATGGCTACACCTTC,CASSLLQGGDGYTF
TRBV19,NA,NA,13,TRBJ2-5,TGTGCCAGTAGCCTCAGGGGCAGAGAGACCCAGTACTTC,CASSLRGRETQYF
TRBV5-4,NA,TRBD2,14,TRBJ2-7,TGTGCCAGCAGCGGTAGCGGGAGCTTCTACGAGCAGTACTTC,CASSGSGSFYEQYF
TRBV12-2,NA,NA,19,TRBJ2-6,TGTGCAAGTCGCCCAGTTCCGGGACAGCCCTTCTCTGGGGCCAACGTCCTGACTTTC,CASRPVPGQPFSGANVLTF
TRBV14,NA,TRBD1,16,TRBJ1-1,TGTGCCAGCAGCCCATACACGGACAGGGCGAACACTGAAGCTTTCTTT,CASSPYTDRANTEAFF
TRBV25-1,NA,NA,15,TRBJ2-2,TGTGCCAGCAGTTCCACAGGAGTGAACACCGGGGAGCTGTTTTTT,CASSSTGVNTGELFF
TRBV5-1,few,NA,13,TRBJ2-2,TGCGCCAGCAGCTTGGGTAGCACCGGGGAGCTGTTTTTT,CASSLGSTGELFF
TRBV11-1,few,TRBD1,17,TRBJ1-1,TGTGCCAGCAGCCCCCGGACAGGGAAATCGGCGAACACTGAAGCTTTCTTT,CASSPRTGKSANTEAFF
TRBV6-5,many,NA,13,TRBJ2-7,TGTGCCACAGCCATTTCCGGGGTAGACGAGCAGTACTTC,CATAISGVDEQYF